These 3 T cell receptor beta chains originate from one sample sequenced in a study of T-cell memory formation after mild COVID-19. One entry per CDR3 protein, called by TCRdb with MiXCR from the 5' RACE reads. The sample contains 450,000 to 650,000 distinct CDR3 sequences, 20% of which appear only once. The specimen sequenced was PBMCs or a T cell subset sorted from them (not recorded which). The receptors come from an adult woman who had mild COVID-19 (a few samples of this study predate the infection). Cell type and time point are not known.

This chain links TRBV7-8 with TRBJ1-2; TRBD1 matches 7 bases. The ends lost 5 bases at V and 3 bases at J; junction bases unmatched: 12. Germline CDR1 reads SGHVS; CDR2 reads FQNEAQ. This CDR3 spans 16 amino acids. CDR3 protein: CASSPRQGNPDYGYTF. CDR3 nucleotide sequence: TGTGCCAGCAGCCCCCGACAGGGTAATCCCGACTATGGCTACACCTTC.

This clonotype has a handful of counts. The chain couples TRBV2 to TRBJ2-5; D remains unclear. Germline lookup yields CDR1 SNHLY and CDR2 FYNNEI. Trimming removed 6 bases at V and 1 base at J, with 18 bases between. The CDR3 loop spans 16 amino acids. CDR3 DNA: TGTGCCAGCAGAAGGGATCCGCCGAGAACCCAAGAGACCCAGTACTTC. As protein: CASRRDPPRTQETQYF.

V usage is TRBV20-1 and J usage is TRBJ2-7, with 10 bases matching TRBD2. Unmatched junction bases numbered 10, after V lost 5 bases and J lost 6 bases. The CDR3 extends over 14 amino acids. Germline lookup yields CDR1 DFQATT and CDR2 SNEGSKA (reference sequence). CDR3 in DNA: TGCAGTGCTCAAAGCGGGAGGGACTACGGCGAGCAGTACTTC. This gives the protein CSAQSGRDYGEQYF.